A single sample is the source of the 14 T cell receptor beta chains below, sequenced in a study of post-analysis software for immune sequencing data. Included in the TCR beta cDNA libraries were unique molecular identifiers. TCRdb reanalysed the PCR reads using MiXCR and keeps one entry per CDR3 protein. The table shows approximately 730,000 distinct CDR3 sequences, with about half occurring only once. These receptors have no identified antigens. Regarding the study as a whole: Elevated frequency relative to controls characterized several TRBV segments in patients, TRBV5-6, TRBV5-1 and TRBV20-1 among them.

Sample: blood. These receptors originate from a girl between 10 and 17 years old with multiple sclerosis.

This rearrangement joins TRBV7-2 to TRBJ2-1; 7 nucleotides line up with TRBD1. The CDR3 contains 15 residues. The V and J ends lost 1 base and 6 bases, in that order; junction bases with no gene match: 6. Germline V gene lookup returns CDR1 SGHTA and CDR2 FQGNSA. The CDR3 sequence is CASSLDHRGVNEQFF. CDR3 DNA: TGTGCCAGCAGCTTAGATCACAGGGGAGTCAATGAGCAGTTCTTC.

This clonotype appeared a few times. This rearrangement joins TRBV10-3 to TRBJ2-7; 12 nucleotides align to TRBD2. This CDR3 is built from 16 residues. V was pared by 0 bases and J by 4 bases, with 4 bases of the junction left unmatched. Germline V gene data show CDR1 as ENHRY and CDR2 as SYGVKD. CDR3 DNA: TGTGCCATCAGTGAGTCGGGACTAGCGGGTCCGTACGAGCAGTACTTC. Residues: CAISESGLAGPYEQYF.

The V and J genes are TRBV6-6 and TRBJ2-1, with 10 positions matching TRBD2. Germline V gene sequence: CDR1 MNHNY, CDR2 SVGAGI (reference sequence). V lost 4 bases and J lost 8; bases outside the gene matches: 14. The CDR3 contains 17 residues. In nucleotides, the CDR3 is TGTGCCAGCAGTTGGGGAGCTCCTAGCGGGAGAACCCATGAGCAGTTCTTC. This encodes CASSWGAPSGRTHEQFF.

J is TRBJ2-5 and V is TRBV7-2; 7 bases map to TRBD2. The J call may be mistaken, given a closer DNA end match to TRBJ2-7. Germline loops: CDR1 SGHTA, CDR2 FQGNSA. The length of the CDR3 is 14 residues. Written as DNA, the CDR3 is TGTGCCAGCAGCCTCTCACTAGCGTTCTACGAGCAGTACTTC. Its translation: CASSLSLAFYEQYF.

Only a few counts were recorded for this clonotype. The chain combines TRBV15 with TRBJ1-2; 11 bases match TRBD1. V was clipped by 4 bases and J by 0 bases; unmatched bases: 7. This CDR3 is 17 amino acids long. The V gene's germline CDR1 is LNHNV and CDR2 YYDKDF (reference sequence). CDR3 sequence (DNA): TGTGCCACCAGCATGCCGGGACAGGGGGGATCTAACTATGGCTACACCTTC. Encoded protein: CATSMPGQGGSNYGYTF.

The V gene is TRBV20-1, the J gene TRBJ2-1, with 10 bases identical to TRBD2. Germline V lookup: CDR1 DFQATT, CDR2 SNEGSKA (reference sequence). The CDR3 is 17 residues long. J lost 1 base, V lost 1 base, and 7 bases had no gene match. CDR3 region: CSARVRLAGVSYNEQFF. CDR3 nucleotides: TGCAGTGCTAGAGTGCGGCTAGCGGGAGTGTCCTACAATGAGCAGTTCTTC.

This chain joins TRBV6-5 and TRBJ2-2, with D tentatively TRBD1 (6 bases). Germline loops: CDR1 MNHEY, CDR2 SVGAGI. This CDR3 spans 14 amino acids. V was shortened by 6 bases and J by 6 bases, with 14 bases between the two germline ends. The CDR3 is CASRNVAGAGELFF. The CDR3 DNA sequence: TGTGCCAGCAGAAACGTTGCAGGGGCCGGGGAGCTGTTTTTT.

The CDR3 loop reads CASSEFRGTEAFF. Here the CDR3 DNA reads TGTGCCAGCAGTGAGTTCAGGGGCACTGAAGCTTTCTTT. The chain uses TRBV6-1 and TRBJ1-1; tentative D call: TRBD1 (6 bases). Per germline, CDR1 MNHNS and CDR2 SASEGT. The V and J ends lost 3 bases and 4 bases respectively, with 9 bases between them. This CDR3 has 13 amino acids.

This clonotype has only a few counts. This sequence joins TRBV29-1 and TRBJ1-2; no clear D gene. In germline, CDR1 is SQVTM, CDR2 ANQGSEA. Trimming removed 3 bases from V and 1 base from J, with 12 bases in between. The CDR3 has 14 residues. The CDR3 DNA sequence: TGCAGCGTTGATACGGTTCTGGGTAACTATGGCTACACCTTC. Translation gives CSVDTVLGNYGYTF.

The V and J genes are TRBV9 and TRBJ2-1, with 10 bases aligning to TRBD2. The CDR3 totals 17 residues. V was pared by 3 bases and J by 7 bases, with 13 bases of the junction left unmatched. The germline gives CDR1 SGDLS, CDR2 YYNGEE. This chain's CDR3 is CASSGPPEREGLNEQFF. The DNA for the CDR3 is TGTGCCAGCAGCGGGCCCCCGGAGCGGGAGGGCCTGAATGAGCAGTTCTTC.

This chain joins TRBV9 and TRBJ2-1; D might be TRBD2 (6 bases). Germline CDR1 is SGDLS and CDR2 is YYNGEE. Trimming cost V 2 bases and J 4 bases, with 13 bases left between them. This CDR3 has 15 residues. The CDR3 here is CASSVEGTEYNEQFF. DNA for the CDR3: TGTGCCAGCAGCGTGGAGGGAACGGAATACAATGAGCAGTTCTTC.

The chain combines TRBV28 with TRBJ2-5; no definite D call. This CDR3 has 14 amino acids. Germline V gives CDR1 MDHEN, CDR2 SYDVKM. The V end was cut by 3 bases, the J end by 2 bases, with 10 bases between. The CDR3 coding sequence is TGTGCCAGCAGTTTCGGCGGACCGCAAGAGACCCAGTACTTC. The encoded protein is CASSFGGPQETQYF.

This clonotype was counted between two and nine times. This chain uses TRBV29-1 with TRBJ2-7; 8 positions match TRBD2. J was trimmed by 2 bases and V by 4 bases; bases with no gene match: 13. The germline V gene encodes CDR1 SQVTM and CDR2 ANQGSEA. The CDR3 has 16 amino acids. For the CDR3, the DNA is TGCAGCGTTGTGGGGGGAACTAGCGGACTCCCCTACGAGCAGTACTTC. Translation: CSVVGGTSGLPYEQYF.

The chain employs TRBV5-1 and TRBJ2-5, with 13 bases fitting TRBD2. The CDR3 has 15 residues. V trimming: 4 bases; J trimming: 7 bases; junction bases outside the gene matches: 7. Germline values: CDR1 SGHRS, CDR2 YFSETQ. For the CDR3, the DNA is TGCGCCAGCAGCGGCGGGACTAGCGGGACTGGGACCCAGTACTTC. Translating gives CASSGGTSGTGTQYF.